Sequencing of this T cell receptor (beta chain) was carried out in a study of blood T cell repertoires in COVID-19. Across the whole study: The origin of the acute and convalescent COVID-19 samples was the United States, Italy and Spain. PBMCs, B-cell-depleted T cells, or T cells provided the cDNA or gDNA that made up the material.

The germline V gene encodes CDR1 SNHLY and CDR2 FYNNEI. The CDR3 has 14 residues. The V and J ends lost 3 bases and 5 bases respectively, with 11 bases between them. The authors' processing: Amplification of reference gene primers was used by the study to estimate nucleated cell counts. This table comes from immunoSEQ multiplex PCR, and its TCRdb copy is limited to in-frame clones, with some not included. V, J and clone size reflect that table, while D and trimming were determined from the DNA. Of about 23,000 clones in the sample, approximately 85% were seen once. The table lists this clone with a few counts.

Sequencing was carried out using peripheral blood. The receptor was derived from a man between 65 and 85 years old in a cohort sampled during active COVID-19. The rearrangement links TRBV2 to TRBJ1-5; TRBD1 is a possible D gene (6 bases). The DNA of the CDR3 is TGTGCCAGCAGTGACTGGGACACCTATCAGCCCCAGCATTTT. Translating gives CASSDWDTYQPQHF.